This TCR beta chain was obtained from a study of T-cell memory formation after mild COVID-19. About the research overall: The study found TCR clusters largely donor specific.

Points from the study as a whole: Those CD4+ clones that contracted were mainly in CM and EM (CD8+ ones in EMRA).

This clonotype has ten or more counts. Its antigen is unknown. TCRdb redid the calling of the 5' RACE reads with MiXCR, one entry per CDR3 protein. Here the sample spans about 270,000 distinct CDR3 sequences, roughly 16% being singletons. The germline V gene encodes CDR1 LNHDA and CDR2 SQIVND (reference sequence). The ends lost 10 bases at V and 6 bases at J; junction bases unmatched: 13. This CDR3 spans 14 amino acids. The V and J genes are TRBV19 and TRBJ1-1; TRBD1 agrees at 8 bases. Sequencing was performed on PBMCs or a T cell subset sorted from them (not recorded which). The receptor comes from a man between 18 and 35 years old who had mild COVID-19 (a few samples of this study predate the infection). Cell type and time point are not known. CDR3 residues: CATRQGPQPPEAFF. As DNA, the CDR3 is TGTGCCACTCGACAGGGGCCGCAACCACCTGAAGCTTTCTTT.